The sample holds a few counts of the clone carrying this T cell receptor beta chain. The data are from a study of T-cell reconstitution after alpha-beta-depleted transplantation in children. Unique molecular identifiers featured in how the TCRbeta library was prepared. TCRdb processed the PCR reads anew with MiXCR; each CDR3 protein has one entry. The table lists over 150,000 distinct CDR3 sequences, approximately 15% of them singletons. Germline assignment: CDR1 MDHEN and CDR2 SYDVKM. The CDR3 runs 13 residues. Trimming shortened V by 6 bases and J by 10 bases, and 17 bases separated the two germline ends.

The receptor comes from a human donor who donated a stem cell graft to a child with acute lymphoblastic leukemia. The gene calls are TRBV28 and TRBJ2-3, with no clear D. The sample was PBMCs from the stem cell graft donor, taken from the stem cell graft. The DNA of the CDR3 is TGTGCCAGCAGCTCTATCTATTTACAGCCGCAGTATTTT. This codes for CASSSIYLQPQYF.